The 27 T cell receptor beta chains listed next were all sequenced from one sample in a study of blood T cell repertoires in COVID-19. The table came from immunoSEQ multiplex PCR; TCRdb's copy has only in-frame clones and leaves some out. The sample holds hundreds of thousands of clones, approximately 80% seen once. Material for sequencing was peripheral blood. These receptors all come from a human donor in a cohort sampled during active COVID-19.

V gene TRBV6-5 combines with J gene TRBJ1-5; 8 bases match TRBD1. Germline V gene data show CDR1 as MNHEY and CDR2 as SVGAGI. This CDR3 comprises 13 residues. The trim removed 6 bases at V and 5 bases at J, leaving 3 bases unmatched. The CDR3 DNA reads as TGTGCCAGCAGGGACAGGGAAGATCAGCCCCAGCATTTT. This sequence encodes CASRDREDQPQHF.

The table lists this clone with a few counts. The rearrangement joins TRBV25-1 to TRBJ2-1, with TRBD1 as a possible D gene (5 bases). Germline CDR1 and CDR2: MGHDK and SYGVNS. V lost 2 bases, J lost 9 bases, and 11 bases lay in between. The CDR3 is 13 amino acids. The CDR3 DNA is TGTGCCAGCAGTGAAGCCAGACAGCCTGAGCAGTTCTTC. This gives the protein CASSEARQPEQFF.

The V gene is TRBV9, the J gene TRBJ2-3, with D tentatively TRBD2 (6 bases). Trimming stripped 3 bases from V and 0 bases from J, with 11 bases between. Germline CDR1 reads SGDLS; CDR2 reads YYNGEE. The CDR3 is 15 amino acids. The CDR3 is CASSGLASSTDTQYF. The CDR3 nucleotides read TGTGCCAGCAGCGGTCTAGCGTCCAGCACAGATACGCAGTATTTT. Complete variable domain (other parts from reference TRBV9 and TRBJ2-3): DSGVTQTPKHLITATGQRVTLRCSPRSGDLSVYWYQQSLDQGLQFLIQYYNGEERAKGNILERFSAQQFPDLHSELNLSSLELGDSALYFCASSGLASSTDTQYFGPGTRLTVL.

The chain is built from TRBV6-4 and TRBJ2-1; 8 positions match TRBD2. CDR1 MRHNA and CDR2 SNTAGT come from the germline V gene. V gave up 4 bases and J gave up 7 bases; unmatched junction bases: 6. The CDR3 is made up of 14 amino acids. The CDR3 reads CASSAQRELNEQFF. The CDR3 DNA follows: TGTGCCAGCAGTGCCCAGCGGGAGCTGAATGAGCAGTTCTTC.

The chain combines TRBV4-3 with TRBJ1-4; no clear D. From germline, CDR1 is LGHNA and CDR2 YSLEER. V lost 0 bases and J 1 base, leaving 6 bases between the germline ends. This CDR3 is 15 amino acids long. As DNA, the CDR3 is TGCGCCAGCAGCCAAGAGGGCAGAACTAATGAAAAACTGTTTTTT. This translates into CASSQEGRTNEKLFF.

The V call is TRBV19, the J call TRBJ1-1, with unresolved D. The CDR3 has 15 residues. The V gene lost 1 base and the J gene lost 1 base, with 10 bases spanning the gap. The V gene's germline CDR1 is LNHDA and CDR2 SQIVND (reference sequence). The CDR3 nucleotides are TGTGCCAGTAGTATAGCCGTCACAGAGAACACTGAAGCTTTCTTT. Its translation is CASSIAVTENTEAFF.

This clone turned up a few times. The V call is TRBV5-1, the J call TRBJ2-1, with TRBD2 as a possible D gene (6 bases). Trimming removed 5 bases at V and 4 bases at J, with 7 bases between. Germline V gene lookup returns CDR1 SGHRS and CDR2 YFSETQ. The CDR3 loop spans 12 amino acids. The CDR3: CASRAGYNEQFF. In DNA, the CDR3 is TGCGCCAGCAGGGCGGGATACAATGAGCAGTTCTTC. Together with reference TRBV5-1 and TRBJ2-1, the CDR3 gives the full variable domain: KAGVTQTPRYLIKTRGQQVTLSCSPISGHRSVSWYQQTPGQGLQFLFEYFSETQRNKGNFPGRFSGRQFSNSRSEMNVSTLELGDSALYLCASRAGYNEQFFGPGTRLTVL.

This clone came up a few times. This rearrangement joins TRBV19 to TRBJ1-2, with 10 nucleotides matching TRBD1. The CDR3 has 20 amino acids. The V gene's germline CDR1 is LNHDA and CDR2 SQIVND (reference sequence). Unmatched junction bases numbered 19, after V lost 2 bases and J lost 4 bases. The CDR3 DNA is TGTGCCAGTAGTATATATCCGGCGCGGGACAGGGGAGCCGTCGGCTATGGCTACACCTTC. Its translation: CASSIYPARDRGAVGYGYTF.

This clone was recorded once. This chain joins TRBV4-1 and TRBJ2-7; 11 nucleotides agree with TRBD1. This CDR3 region has 15 residues. Trimming cost V 4 bases and J 3 bases; bases outside gene matches: 5. Germline CDR1 is MGHRA and CDR2 is YSYEKL. The CDR3 loop reads CASSPAGTGGYEQYF. The CDR3 bases are TGCGCCAGCAGCCCAGCCGGGACAGGGGGCTACGAGCAGTACTTC.

This clone has only a few counts. V and J are TRBV5-1 and TRBJ2-3, with 7 nucleotides matching TRBD1. The CDR3 length is 15 residues. Germline loops: CDR1 SGHRS, CDR2 YFSETQ. Trimming cost V 2 bases and J 5 bases; bases outside gene matches: 8. CDR3 amino acids: CASSFRGTARDTQYF. The CDR3 bases are TGCGCCAGCAGCTTTCGAGGGACAGCCCGAGATACGCAGTATTTT.

This clone was picked up many times. The chain combines TRBV14 with TRBJ1-2; D may be TRBD1 (5 bases). With 3 bases removed from V and 4 bases from J, the gap between germline ends came to 12 bases. CDR1 is SGHDN, CDR2 FVKESK, per germline. The CDR3 is 14 amino acids. The CDR3 coding sequence is TGTGCCAGCAGCCACTGGGGGGAAAGCTATGGCTACACCTTC. It translates to CASSHWGESYGYTF.

The CDR3, as DNA: TGTGCCAGCAGCCAAGCAGTACAAGAGACCCAGTACTTC. Translation: CASSQAVQETQYF. This rearrangement joins TRBV3-1 (or the pseudogene TRBV3-2) to TRBJ2-5; no firm D call. The CDR3 covers 13 residues. Germline CDR1 and CDR2: LGHDT and YNNKEL (reference sequence). The V end was cut by 1 base, the J end by 2 bases, with 5 bases between.

This chain uses TRBV9 with TRBJ2-3, with no clear D. The CDR3 covers 15 residues. The V end lost 2 bases, the J end lost 4 bases, and 14 bases lay between the germline ends. Germline CDR1 SGDLS, CDR2 YYNGEE. The CDR3 nucleotides are TGTGCCAGCAGCGTCTCCTTTATTGTCGCAGATACGCAGTATTTT. Protein product: CASSVSFIVADTQYF.

On this clone itself: The same CDR3 arises from other DNA sequences in this sample as well. The rearrangement links TRBV28 to TRBJ1-2; D is unclear. CDR1 and CDR2 from the germline V gene are MDHEN and SYDVKM. The CDR3 consists of 12 residues. V lost 6 bases, J lost 5 bases, and 10 bases lay in between. CDR3 in DNA: TGTGCCAGCAGCGAAGAGGTTTATGGCTACACCTTC. Protein: CASSEEVYGYTF.

The V and J genes are TRBV5-1 and TRBJ2-2; no definite D call. The ends were cut back, 1 base at V and 2 bases at J, with 9 bases in the middle. Germline V lookup: CDR1 SGHRS, CDR2 YFSETQ. CDR3 length: 15 residues. The CDR3 loop is CASSLLSGNTGELFF. The CDR3 coding sequence is TGCGCCAGCAGCTTGCTTTCGGGTAACACCGGGGAGCTGTTTTTT.

This chain joins TRBV5-4 and TRBJ1-4, with D unresolved. CDR3 size: 15 residues. The germline CDR1 and CDR2 sequences are SGHNT and YYREEE (reference sequence). Trimming removed 4 bases from V and 2 bases from J, with 12 bases in between. CDR3 sequence reads: CASSVFGRTNEKLFF. CDR3 nucleotide sequence: TGTGCCAGCAGCGTGTTTGGGAGGACTAATGAAAAACTGTTTTTT.

Note on this clone: At one end, the junction sequence differs from germline, possibly due to a read error. The chain is built from TRBV9 and TRBJ2-1, with 11 nucleotides matching TRBD2. Germline loops: CDR1 SGDLS, CDR2 YYNGEE. The CDR3 loop spans 17 amino acids. The CDR3 DNA follows: TGTGCCAACAGCGAGGCCCTGACTAGCGGGGTTGTCCCTGAGCAGTTCTTC. This sequence encodes CANSEALTSGVVPEQFF.

The rearrangement uses TRBV19 and TRBJ2-3; tentative D call: TRBD1 (6 bases). This CDR3 has 14 amino acids. V was cut by 3 bases and J by 6 bases, with 13 bases left in between. Germline V gives CDR1 LNHDA, CDR2 SQIVND (reference sequence). For the CDR3, the DNA is TGTGCCAGTAGTATTCAAAGGGGGACGGATACGCAGTATTTT. It translates to CASSIQRGTDTQYF.

This clone was recorded a few times. The rearrangement uses TRBV4-3 and TRBJ1-2, with D possibly being TRBD1 (6 bases). Germline V CDR1 and CDR2: LGHNA, YSLEER. CDR3 length: 15 residues. Between the trimmed V and J ends, which lost 4 bases and 7 bases, there was a span of 19 bases. The CDR3 region has the DNA TGCGCCAGCAGCCTGAACAGGGATCGATTCGCTGGCTACACCTTC. Residues: CASSLNRDRFAGYTF.

This rearrangement joins TRBV4-3 to TRBJ2-7; 7 positions match TRBD1. Germline loops: CDR1 LGHNA, CDR2 YSLEER. This CDR3 spans 15 amino acids. The trim removed 4 bases at V and 2 bases at J, leaving 8 bases unmatched. The CDR3: CASSRGQARTYEQYF. The CDR3 DNA sequence: TGCGCCAGCAGCCGCGGACAGGCCCGTACCTACGAGCAGTACTTC.

The chain recombines TRBV4-3 with TRBJ2-3, with TRBD2 identical over 12 bases. V shed 4 bases and J 2 bases; nucleotides not matched to a gene: 1. The germline CDR1 and CDR2 sequences are LGHNA and YSLEER. The CDR3 sequence is 15 residues long. The CDR3 DNA is TGCGCCAGCAGCCGGACTAGCGGGAACACAGATACGCAGTATTTT. It translates to CASSRTSGNTDTQYF.

This clone was counted many times. CDR3 protein: CASSQANRGPDTQYF. Here the CDR3 DNA reads TGCGCCAGCAGCCAAGCTAATCGGGGTCCAGATACGCAGTATTTT. This rearrangement joins TRBV4-3 to TRBJ2-3; perhaps TRBD2 as D (5 bases). Germline lookup yields CDR1 LGHNA and CDR2 YSLEER. Trimming pared 1 base from V and 4 bases from J, leaving 12 bases between. The CDR3 length is 15 residues.

The chain carries TRBV7-8 and TRBJ1-3, with TRBD1 matching over 7 bases. This CDR3 contains 16 residues. V trimming: 0 bases; J trimming: 2 bases; junction bases outside the gene matches: 4. CDR1 and CDR2 from the germline V gene are SGHVS and FQNEAQ. In DNA form, the CDR3 reads TGTGCCAGCAGCTTAGCTAACAGGGGAGCTGGAAACACCATATATTTT. Protein product: CASSLANRGAGNTIYF. Complete variable domain (other parts from reference TRBV7-8 and TRBJ1-3): GAGVSQSPRYKVAKRGQDVALRCDPISGHVSLFWYQQALGQGPEFLTYFQNEAQLDKSGLPSDRFFAERPEGSVSTLKIQRTQQEDSAVYLCASSLANRGAGNTIYFGEGSWLTVV.

This clone was seen at least ten times. This chain joins TRBV28 and TRBJ2-7; the D gene is possibly TRBD2 (6 bases). V was clipped by 1 base and J by 1 base, with 11 bases between them. Germline V lookup: CDR1 MDHEN, CDR2 SYDVKM. This CDR3 comprises 15 residues. CDR3 coding DNA: TGTGCCAGCAGTTTATACGGGACTGGGTCCTACGAGCAGTACTTC. Protein product: CASSLYGTGSYEQYF.

The rearrangement uses TRBV4-2 and TRBJ2-7, with 9 positions matching TRBD2. Germline trimming cut 0 bases from V and 7 bases from J; bases unmatched to any gene: 4. The CDR3 contains 14 residues. Germline lookup yields CDR1 LGHNA and CDR2 YNFKEQ. Written as DNA, the CDR3 is TGTGCCAGCAGCCAAGATAGCCTAGCGGGGGAGCAGTACTTC. Its translation is CASSQDSLAGEQYF.

The rearrangement uses TRBV28 and TRBJ1-4; D perhaps matches TRBD1 (6 bases). The CDR3 is made up of 14 amino acids. The germline V gene has CDR1 MDHEN and CDR2 SYDVKM. The V and J ends lost 2 bases and 7 bases respectively, with 11 bases between them. The CDR3 is CASSLAGGAEKLFF. The CDR3 DNA follows: TGTGCCAGCAGTTTAGCGGGGGGCGCTGAAAAACTGTTTTTT.

This clone appeared once. The gene calls are TRBV18 and TRBJ2-7, with TRBD1 identical over 7 bases. The germline V gene has CDR1 KGHSH and CDR2 LQKENI. The ends lost 4 bases at V and 2 bases at J; junction bases unmatched: 11. The length of the CDR3 is 16 residues. In DNA form, the CDR3 reads TGTGCCAGCTCACACGGGGACAGCCACCTAACCTACGAGCAGTACTTC. Amino acid sequence: CASSHGDSHLTYEQYF.